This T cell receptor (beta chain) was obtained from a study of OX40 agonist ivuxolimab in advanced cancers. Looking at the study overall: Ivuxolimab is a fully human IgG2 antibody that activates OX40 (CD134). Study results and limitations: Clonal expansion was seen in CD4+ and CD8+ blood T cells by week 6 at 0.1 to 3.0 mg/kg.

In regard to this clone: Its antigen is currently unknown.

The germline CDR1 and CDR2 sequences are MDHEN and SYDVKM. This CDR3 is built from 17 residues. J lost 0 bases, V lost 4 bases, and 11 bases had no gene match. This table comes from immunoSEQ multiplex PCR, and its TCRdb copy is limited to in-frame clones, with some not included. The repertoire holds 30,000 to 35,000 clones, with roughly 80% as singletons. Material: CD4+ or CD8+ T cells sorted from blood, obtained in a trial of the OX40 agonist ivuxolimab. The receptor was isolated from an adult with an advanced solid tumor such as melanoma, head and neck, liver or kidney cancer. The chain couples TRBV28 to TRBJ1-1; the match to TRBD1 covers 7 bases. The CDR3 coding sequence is TGTGCCAGCAGTTCTGATACGCAGGGGGTCATGAACACTGAAGCTTTCTTT. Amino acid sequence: CASSSDTQGVMNTEAFF.